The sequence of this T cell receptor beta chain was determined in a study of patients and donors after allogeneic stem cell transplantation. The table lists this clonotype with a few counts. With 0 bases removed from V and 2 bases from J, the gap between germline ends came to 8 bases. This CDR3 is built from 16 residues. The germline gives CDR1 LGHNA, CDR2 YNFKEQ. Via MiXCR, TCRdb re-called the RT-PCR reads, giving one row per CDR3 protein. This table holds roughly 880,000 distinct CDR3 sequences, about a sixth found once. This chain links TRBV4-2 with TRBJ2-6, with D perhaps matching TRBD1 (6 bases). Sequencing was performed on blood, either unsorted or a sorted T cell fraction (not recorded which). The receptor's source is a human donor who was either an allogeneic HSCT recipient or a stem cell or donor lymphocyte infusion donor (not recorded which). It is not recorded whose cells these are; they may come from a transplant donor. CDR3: CASSQDGQTGANVLTF. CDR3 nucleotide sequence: TGTGCCAGCAGCCAAGATGGACAGACTGGGGCCAACGTCCTGACTTTC.